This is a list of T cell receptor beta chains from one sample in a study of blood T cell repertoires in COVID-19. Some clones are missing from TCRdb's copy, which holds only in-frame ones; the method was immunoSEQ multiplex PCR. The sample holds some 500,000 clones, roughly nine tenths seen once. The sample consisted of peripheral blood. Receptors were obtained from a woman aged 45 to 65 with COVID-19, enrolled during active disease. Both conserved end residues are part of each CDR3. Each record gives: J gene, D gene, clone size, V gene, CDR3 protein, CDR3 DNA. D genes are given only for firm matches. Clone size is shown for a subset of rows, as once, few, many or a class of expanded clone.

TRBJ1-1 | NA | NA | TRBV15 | CATSRDRRKVTEAFF | TGTGCCACCAGCAGAGATCGGAGGAAAGTCACTGAAGCTTTCTTT
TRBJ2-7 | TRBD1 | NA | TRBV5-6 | CASSGDRSPYEQYF | TGTGCCAGCAGCGGGGACAGATCCCCCTACGAGCAGTACTTC
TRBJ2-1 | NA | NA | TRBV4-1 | CASSSGGNEQFF | TGCGCCAGCAGCTCTGGGGGGAATGAGCAGTTCTTC
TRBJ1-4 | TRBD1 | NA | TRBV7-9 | CASTFQGQPNEKLFF | TGTGCCAGCACCTTCCAGGGACAGCCTAATGAAAAACTGTTTTTT
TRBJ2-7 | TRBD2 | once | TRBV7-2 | CASSSWTSGGSHEQYF | TGTGCCAGCAGCTCTTGGACTAGCGGGGGAAGCCACGAGCAGTACTTC
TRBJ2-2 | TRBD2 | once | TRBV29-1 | CSVSYSGGRGELFF | TGCAGCGTCTCCTACAGCGGGGGCCGGGGGGAGCTGTTTTTT
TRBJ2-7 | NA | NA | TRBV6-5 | CATRDRSSYEQYF | TGTGCCACCAGAGACCGGAGCTCCTACGAGCAGTACTTC
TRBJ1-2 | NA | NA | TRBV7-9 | CASSLRSGDGYTF | TGTGCCAGCAGCTTACGGTCCGGGGATGGCTACACCTTC
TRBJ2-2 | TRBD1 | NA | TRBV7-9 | CALGDSLNTGELFF | TGTGCCCTCGGGGACAGTCTGAACACCGGGGAGCTGTTTTTT
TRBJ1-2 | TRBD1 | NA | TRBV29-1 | CSVDPEDREDGYTF | TGCAGCGTTGACCCCGAGGACAGGGAGGATGGCTACACCTTC
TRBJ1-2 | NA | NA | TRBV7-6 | CASSLEPSWAGYTF | TGTGCCAGCAGCCTCGAGCCAAGCTGGGCCGGCTACACCTTC
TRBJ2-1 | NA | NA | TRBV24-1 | CATSGSVGGNEQFF | TGTGCCACCAGTGGAAGCGTGGGGGGCAATGAGCAGTTCTTC
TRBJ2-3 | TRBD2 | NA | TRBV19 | CASSRTSGLDTQYF | TGTGCCAGTAGTAGGACTAGCGGGTTAGATACGCAGTATTTT
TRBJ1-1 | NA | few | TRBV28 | CASSSGYHTEAFF | TGTGCCAGCAGTTCAGGGTATCACACTGAAGCTTTCTTT
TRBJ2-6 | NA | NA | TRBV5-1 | CASSGTLGGTGANVLTF | TGCGCCAGCAGCGGGACCCTGGGGGGTACTGGGGCCAACGTCCTGACTTTC
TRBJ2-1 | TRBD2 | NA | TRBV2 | CASRASGRALFDEQFF | TGTGCCAGCAGGGCTAGCGGGCGCGCACTTTTCGATGAGCAGTTCTTC
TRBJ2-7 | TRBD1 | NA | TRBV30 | CAWSSPGTVTYEQYF | TGTGCCTGGAGTTCCCCGGGGACAGTCACCTACGAGCAGTACTTC
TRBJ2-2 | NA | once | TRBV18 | CASSPLGAPNTGELFF | TGTGCCAGCTCACCACTAGGGGCACCGAACACCGGGGAGCTGTTTTTT
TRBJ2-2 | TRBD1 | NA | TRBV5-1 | CASYPGTGFTGELFF | TGCGCCTCCTATCCCGGGACAGGGTTCACCGGGGAGCTGTTTTTT
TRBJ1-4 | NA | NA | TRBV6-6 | CASSYSWAGVEKLFF | TGTGCCAGCAGTTACTCCTGGGCAGGGGTCGAAAAACTGTTTTTT
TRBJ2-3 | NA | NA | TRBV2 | CASLGGPSFADTQYF | TGTGCCAGCCTCGGGGGACCGTCCTTCGCAGATACGCAGTATTTT
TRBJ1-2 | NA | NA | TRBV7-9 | CASSLSDSYGYTF | TGTGCCAGCAGCTTAAGCGATAGCTATGGCTACACCTTC
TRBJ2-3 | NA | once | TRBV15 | CATSRESGSTDTQYF | TGTGCCACCAGCAGAGAGTCAGGGAGCACAGATACGCAGTATTTT
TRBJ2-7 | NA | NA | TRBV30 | CAWSPAGTGHSYEQYF | TGTGCCTGGAGTCCAGCGGGGACAGGACATTCCTACGAGCAGTACTTC
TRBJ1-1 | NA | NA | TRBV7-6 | CASSLGGGDTEAFF | TGTGCCAGCAGCTTAGGAGGGGGGGACACTGAAGCTTTCTTT
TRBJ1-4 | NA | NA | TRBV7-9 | CASSLEPNEKLFF | TGTGCCAGCAGCCTAGAGCCTAATGAAAAACTGTTTTTT
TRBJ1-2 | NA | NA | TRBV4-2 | CASSQGETGFRGYTF | TGTGCCAGCAGCCAAGGCGAGACAGGCTTTCGTGGCTACACCTTC
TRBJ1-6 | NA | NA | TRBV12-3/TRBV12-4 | CASSFSRASPLHF | TGTGCCAGCAGTTTCTCCAGGGCTTCACCCCTCCACTTT
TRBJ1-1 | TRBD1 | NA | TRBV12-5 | CASGLVRTGLNTEAFF | TGTGCTAGTGGTTTGGTACGGACAGGGTTGAACACTGAAGCTTTCTTT
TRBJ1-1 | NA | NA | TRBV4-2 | CASSQDAGGITEAFF | TGTGCCAGCAGCCAAGATGCGGGAGGGATCACTGAAGCTTTCTTT
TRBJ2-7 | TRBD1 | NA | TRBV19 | CASSASDRGSAYEQYF | TGTGCCAGTAGTGCTTCGGACAGGGGAAGCGCCTACGAGCAGTACTTC
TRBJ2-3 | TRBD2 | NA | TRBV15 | CATSVRLAGGTDTQYF | TGTGCCACCAGCGTAAGACTAGCGGGGGGCACAGATACGCAGTATTTT
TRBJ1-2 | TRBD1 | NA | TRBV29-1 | CSAPGTEAGYTF | TGCAGCGCACCCGGGACAGAGGCTGGCTACACCTTC
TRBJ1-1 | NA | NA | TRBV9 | CASSVGSRGGNTEAFF | TGTGCCAGCAGCGTAGGTAGCAGAGGAGGGAACACTGAAGCTTTCTTT
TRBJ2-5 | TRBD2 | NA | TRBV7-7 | CASSPGVAGGETQYF | TGTGCCAGCAGCCCTGGAGTAGCGGGGGGGGAGACCCAGTACTTC
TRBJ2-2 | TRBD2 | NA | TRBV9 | CASTTGGAAGELFF | TGTGCCAGCACGACCGGGGGGGCCGCCGGGGAGCTGTTTTTT
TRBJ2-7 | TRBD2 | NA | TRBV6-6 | CASSFSGGYGEQYF | TGTGCCAGCAGTTTTAGCGGGGGGTATGGCGAGCAGTACTTC
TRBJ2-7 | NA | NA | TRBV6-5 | CASRRDRSSYEQYF | TGTGCCAGCAGGCGGGACAGAAGCTCCTACGAGCAGTACTTC
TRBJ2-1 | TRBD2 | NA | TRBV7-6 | CASSGSGGSYNEQFF | TGTGCCAGCAGCGGGAGCGGGGGCTCCTACAATGAGCAGTTCTTC
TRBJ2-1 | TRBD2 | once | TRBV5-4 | CASSPLAASYNEQFF | TGTGCCAGCAGCCCGCTAGCGGCTTCCTACAATGAGCAGTTCTTC
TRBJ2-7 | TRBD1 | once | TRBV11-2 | CASRWTGEYEQYF | TGTGCCAGCAGATGGACAGGGGAGTACGAGCAGTACTTC
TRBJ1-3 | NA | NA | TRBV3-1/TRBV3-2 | CASSQDPWMGTGSGNTIYF | TGTGCCAGCAGCCAAGATCCCTGGATGGGCACTGGTTCTGGAAACACCATATATTTT
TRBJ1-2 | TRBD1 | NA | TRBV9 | CASRGGDGYGYTF | TGTGCCAGCCGAGGGGGCGACGGCTATGGCTACACCTTC
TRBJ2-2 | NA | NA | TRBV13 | CASSLKFLTLGADTGELFF | TGTGCCAGCAGCTTGAAGTTTTTGACTCTGGGGGCGGACACCGGGGAGCTGTTTTTT
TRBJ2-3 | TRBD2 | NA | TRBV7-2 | CASSLVSSGGVDTQYF | TGTGCCAGCAGCTTAGTATCTAGCGGGGGGGTAGATACGCAGTATTTT
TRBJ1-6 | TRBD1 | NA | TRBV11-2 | CASSWTGVGSPLHF | TGTGCCAGCAGCTGGACAGGGGTAGGATCACCCCTCCACTTT
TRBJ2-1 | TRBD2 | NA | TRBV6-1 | CASSEQGLADYNEQFF | TGTGCCAGCAGTGAACAGGGACTAGCGGATTACAATGAGCAGTTCTTC
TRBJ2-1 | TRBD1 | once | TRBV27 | CASSHSPGTGNNEQFF | TGTGCCAGCAGTCACTCCCCCGGGACAGGGAACAATGAGCAGTTCTTC
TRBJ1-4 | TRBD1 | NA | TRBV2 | CAIKGAGAEKLFF | TGTGCCATTAAGGGGGCCGGTGCTGAAAAACTGTTTTTT
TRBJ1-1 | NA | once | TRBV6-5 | CASDLVTEAFF | TGTGCCAGCGATCTAGTCACTGAAGCTTTCTTT
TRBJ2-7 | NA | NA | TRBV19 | CASGNERGGQLSSSYEQYF | TGTGCCAGTGGAAACGAAAGGGGAGGCCAACTCTCGAGCTCCTACGAGCAGTACTTC
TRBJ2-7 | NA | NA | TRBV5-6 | CASSYLGGPYEQYF | TGTGCCAGCAGCTACCTCGGCGGTCCCTACGAGCAGTACTTC
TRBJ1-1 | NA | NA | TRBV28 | CASRELATEAFF | TGTGCCAGCAGGGAGTTGGCCACTGAAGCTTTCTTT
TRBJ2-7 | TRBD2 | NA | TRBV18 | CASSPLPSGEHYEQYF | TGTGCCAGCTCTCCACTCCCTAGCGGGGAACACTACGAGCAGTACTTC
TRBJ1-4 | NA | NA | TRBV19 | CASRLRDEKLFF | TGTGCCAGCCGGTTGAGGGATGAAAAACTGTTTTTT
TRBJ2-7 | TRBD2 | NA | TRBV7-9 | CASSLTAGGPGYEQYF | TGTGCCAGCAGCTTAACGGCGGGGGGGCCGGGTTACGAGCAGTACTTC
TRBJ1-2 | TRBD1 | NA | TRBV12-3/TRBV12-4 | CASSGDRVSGYTF | TGTGCCAGCAGTGGGGACAGGGTGAGTGGCTACACCTTC
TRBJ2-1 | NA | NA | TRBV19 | CASSNVRPRDEQFF | TGTGCCAGTAGTAATGTGAGACCTCGGGATGAGCAGTTCTTC
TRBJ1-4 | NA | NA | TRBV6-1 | CASSERGTSLEKLFF | TGTGCCAGCAGTGAAAGGGGGACCAGTCTTGAAAAACTGTTTTTT
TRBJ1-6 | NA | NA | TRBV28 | CASKEGEGNSPLHF | TGTGCCAGCAAAGAAGGGGAGGGTAATTCACCCCTCCACTTT